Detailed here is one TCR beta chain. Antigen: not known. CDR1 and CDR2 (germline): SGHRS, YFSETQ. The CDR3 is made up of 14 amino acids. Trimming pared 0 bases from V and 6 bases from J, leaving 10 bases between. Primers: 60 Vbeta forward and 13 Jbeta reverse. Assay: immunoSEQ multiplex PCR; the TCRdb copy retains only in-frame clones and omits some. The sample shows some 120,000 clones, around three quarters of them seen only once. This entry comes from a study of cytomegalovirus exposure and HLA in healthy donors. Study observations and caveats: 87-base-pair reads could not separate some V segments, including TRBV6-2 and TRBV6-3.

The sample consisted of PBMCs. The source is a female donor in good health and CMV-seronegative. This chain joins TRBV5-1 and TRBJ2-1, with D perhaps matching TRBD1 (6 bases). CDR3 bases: TGCGCCAGCAGCTTGGGGGAACAGGGCAATGAGCAGTTCTTC. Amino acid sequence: CASSLGEQGNEQFF.